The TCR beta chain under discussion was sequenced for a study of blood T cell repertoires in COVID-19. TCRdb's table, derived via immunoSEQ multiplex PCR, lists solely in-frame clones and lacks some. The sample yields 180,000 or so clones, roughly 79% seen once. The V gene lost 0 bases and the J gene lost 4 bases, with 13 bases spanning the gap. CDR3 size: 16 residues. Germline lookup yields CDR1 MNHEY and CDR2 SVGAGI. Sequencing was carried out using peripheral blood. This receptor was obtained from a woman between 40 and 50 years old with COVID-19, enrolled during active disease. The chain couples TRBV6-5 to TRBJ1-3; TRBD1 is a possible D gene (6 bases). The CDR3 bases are TGTGCCAGCAGTTACTCGGGGGGGGCGCGGGGAAACACCATATATTTT. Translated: CASSYSGGARGNTIYF.